The 5 T cell receptor beta chains below all came from one sample that was sequenced in a study of siplizumab effects on memory and regulatory T cells. Clones were read by immunoSEQ multiplex PCR, and TCRdb kept only the in-frame ones, dropping some. This table holds some 96,000 clones, around 93% found once. Sequenced: non-Treg CD4+ T cells sorted from blood. These receptors came from a human donor in good health.

In nucleotides, the CDR3 is TGCGCCAGCAGCGGGACAGGGGACTACAATGAGCAGTTCTTC. This codes for CASSGTGDYNEQFF. V usage is TRBV5-1 and J usage is TRBJ2-1; 10 bases align to TRBD1. Germline assignment: CDR1 SGHRS and CDR2 YFSETQ. The CDR3 extends over 14 amino acids. V gave up 4 bases and J gave up 3 bases; unmatched junction bases: 1.

The chain joins TRBV4-1 to TRBJ1-1; 10 bases agree with TRBD1. There are 16 residues in the CDR3. The trim removed 1 base at V and 4 bases at J, leaving 6 bases unmatched. CDR1 MGHRA and CDR2 YSYEKL come from the germline V gene. In DNA, the CDR3 is TGCGCCAGCAGCCAAGTCCTGACAGGGGGCGGCACTGAAGCTTTCTTT. Amino acid sequence: CASSQVLTGGGTEAFF.

This rearrangement joins TRBV4-1 to TRBJ1-3; D unresolved. The germline V gene encodes CDR1 MGHRA and CDR2 YSYEKL. V lost 4 bases and J 4 bases, leaving 5 bases between the germline ends. This CDR3 has 12 amino acids. Written as DNA, the CDR3 is TGCGCCAGCAGCCCAGACGGAAACACCATATATTTT. As protein: CASSPDGNTIYF.

The genes are TRBV5-1 and TRBJ2-5; D perhaps matches TRBD2 (6 bases). Germline-derived CDR1 and CDR2 are SGHRS and YFSETQ. Trimming took off 0 bases at V and 4 bases at J, with 10 bases between the two ends. The CDR3 is 14 amino acids. The CDR3 sequence is CASSLAGSRETQYF. The CDR3 region has the DNA TGCGCCAGCAGCTTGGCCGGGAGTAGAGAGACCCAGTACTTC.

The chain is built from TRBV29-1 and TRBJ1-2; 10 nucleotides match TRBD1. V lost 1 base, J lost 5 bases, and 10 bases stayed unmatched. The V gene's germline CDR1 is SQVTM and CDR2 ANQGSEA. The CDR3 contains 16 residues. The CDR3 here is CSVEVSGQGLRYGYTF. DNA of the CDR3: TGCAGCGTTGAAGTTTCGGGACAGGGGCTGAGGTATGGCTACACCTTC.